This TCR beta chain was obtained from a study of PD-1 blockade in classical Hodgkin lymphoma. All trial patients relapsed after autologous stem cell transplantation. Thawed PBMCs yielded CD4+ T cells through magnetic negative selection. Turning to this clone: Its antigen is undetermined.

Points from the study as a whole: Relapsed/refractory patients reportedly had lower baseline diversity than newly diagnosed patients.

Germline V gene data show CDR1 as SGHDT and CDR2 as YYEEEE. This CDR3 comprises 15 residues. The V end lost 4 bases, the J end lost 0 bases, and 8 bases lay between the germline ends. Data came from immunoSEQ multiplex PCR; TCRdb stores just in-frame clones and leaves some out. This sample has approximately 8,300 clones; roughly 80% occur once, and the top ten carry almost 7.5%. This TCR derives from a human donor with classical Hodgkin lymphoma. The rearrangement links TRBV5-6 to TRBJ1-6; D ambiguous. The material was CD4+ T cells from blood, obtained at baseline. The CDR3 protein is CASSARSSYNSPLHF. The CDR3 nucleotides are TGTGCCAGCAGCGCAAGAAGCTCCTATAATTCACCCCTCCACTTT.